These T cell receptor beta chains were read from a single sample in a study of technical replicates of blood from several donors. Method: immunoSEQ multiplex PCR; TCRdb's copy keeps in-frame clones and lacks some. The table records roughly 80,000 clones, 90% to 95% of them present only once. Sequencing was done on a sample of T cells isolated from PBMCs. The receptors were gathered from a human donor in good health. Each CDR3 is given with its conserved first and last residue. Each record gives: J gene, clone size, V gene, D gene, CDR3 DNA, CDR3 protein. D genes are given only for firm matches. Not all rows give a size; the values are once, few, many and, for expanded clones, a class.

TRBJ1-1 | once | TRBV15 | NA | TGTGCCACCAGCAGAGAGGGGGCGGATGAAGCTTTCTTT | CATSREGADEAFF
TRBJ2-7 | NA | TRBV5-1 | NA | TGCGCCAGCAGCTTACGGACACCAAACCGCCACGAGCAGTACTTC | CASSLRTPNRHEQYF
TRBJ2-1 | NA | TRBV29-1 | NA | TGCAGCGTTCTCTCTGGACAAACCAATGAGCAGTTCTTC | CSVLSGQTNEQFF
TRBJ2-2 | NA | TRBV9 | NA | TGTGCCAGCGGTATTAGCCTACCCGGGGAGCTGTTTTTT | CASGISLPGELFF
TRBJ1-2 | NA | TRBV7-2 | TRBD1 | TGTGCCAGCAGCTTAGTGCTGGACAGGGGATTTAGCTATGGCTACACCTTC | CASSLVLDRGFSYGYTF
TRBJ2-2 | NA | TRBV11-3 | NA | TGTGCCAGCAGCTTTATTCCCGGGGAGCTGTTTTTT | CASSFIPGELFF
TRBJ1-1 | NA | TRBV6-1 | NA | TGTGCCAGCAGTGCCGGGGTGGGCACTGAAGCTTTCTTT | CASSAGVGTEAFF
TRBJ2-5 | NA | TRBV18 | TRBD2 | TGTGCCAGCTCCCAGATAGCGGGGGACCAAGAGACCCAGTACTTC | CASSQIAGDQETQYF
TRBJ1-4 | NA | TRBV28 | TRBD1 | TGTGCCAGCAGTTTGACAGGGACAGGAACTAATGAAAAACTGTTTTTT | CASSLTGTGTNEKLFF
TRBJ2-7 | NA | TRBV6-5 | NA | TGTGCCAGCAGTCTGGACAGAACCTACGAGCAGTACTTC | CASSLDRTYEQYF
TRBJ2-6 | NA | TRBV28 | TRBD1 | TGTGCCAGCAGTTTCAGGGGGAATGGGGCCAACGTCCTGACTTTC | CASSFRGNGANVLTF
TRBJ2-7 | once | TRBV28 | TRBD2 | TGTGCCAGCAGTTTGTTGCGGGAGGGCCCCTACGAGCAGTACTTC | CASSLLREGPYEQYF
TRBJ1-1 | NA | TRBV11-3 | NA | TGTGCCAGCAGCTTAATGGGGGGTAACACTGAAGCTTTCTTT | CASSLMGGNTEAFF
TRBJ1-2 | NA | TRBV25-1 | TRBD1 | TGTGCCAGCGAAACCCGGACAGGGAATAATGGCTACACCTTC | CASETRTGNNGYTF
TRBJ2-7 | NA | TRBV6-5 | TRBD1 | TGTGCCAGCAGTTACCGGGACAGGGACTACGAGCAGTACTTC | CASSYRDRDYEQYF
TRBJ1-2 | NA | TRBV10-2 | NA | TGCGCCAGCAGCTATTCAAGGACAGCTAACTATGGCTACACCTTC | CASSYSRTANYGYTF
TRBJ2-7 | NA | TRBV9 | NA | TGTGCCAGCAGCGTAGGGGTGGCGACTACTTACGAGCAGTACTTC | CASSVGVATTYEQYF
TRBJ2-1 | NA | TRBV27 | TRBD1 | TGTGCCAGCAGAGACAGGGGGCCCTACAATGAGCAGTTCTTC | CASRDRGPYNEQFF
TRBJ1-2 | NA | TRBV2 | NA | TGTGCCAGCAGTAGACAGCCCTATGGCTACACCTTC | CASSRQPYGYTF
TRBJ1-1 | NA | TRBV2 | NA | TGTGCCAGCAGTGAAGGGAGCTCGACTGAAGCTTTCTTT | CASSEGSSTEAFF
TRBJ2-7 | NA | TRBV6-1 | TRBD2 | TGTGCCAGCAGGAGTAGCGGGATCCACGAGCAGTACTTC | CASRSSGIHEQYF
TRBJ1-2 | NA | TRBV30 | NA | TGTGCCTGGCATAATGGCCCCAGTCTCGCCTACACCTTC | CAWHNGPSLAYTF
TRBJ1-4 | NA | TRBV4-1 | TRBD1 | TGCGCCAGCACCACGACCCCGGGACAGGGAAACGAAAAACTGTTTTTT | CASTTTPGQGNEKLFF
TRBJ2-3 | once | TRBV7-8 | NA | TGTGCCAGCTCGAGCACAGATACGCAGTATTTT | CASSSTDTQYF
TRBJ2-3 | few | TRBV19 | NA | TGTGCCAGTAGTATCCCCACAACAGATACGCAGTATTTT | CASSIPTTDTQYF
TRBJ2-7 | few | TRBV19 | TRBD2 | TGTGCCAGTAGTATGGCAGGGAGGGGACTTTGGCAGTACTTC | CASSMAGRGLWQYF
TRBJ2-2 | NA | TRBV7-9 | NA | TGTGCCAAAATATCCGGCGGGACCGGGGAGCTGTTTTTT | CAKISGGTGELFF
TRBJ1-1 | NA | TRBV5-8 | NA | TGTGCCAGCAGCGTACCCCAGGAACTGAACACTGAAGCTTTCTTT | CASSVPQELNTEAFF
TRBJ1-1 | NA | TRBV7-2 | TRBD1 | TGTGCCAGCAGCTTAATGGGACAGGGGAACACTGAAGCTTTCTTT | CASSLMGQGNTEAFF
TRBJ2-7 | NA | TRBV2 | NA | TGTGCCAGCCAGGTCCTCTCCTACGAGCAGTACTTC | CASQVLSYEQYF
TRBJ2-3 | NA | TRBV7-3 | TRBD2 | TGTGCCAGCACCCATAGCGGGCCGGCAGATACGCAGTATTTT | CASTHSGPADTQYF
TRBJ2-5 | NA | TRBV27 | TRBD1 | TGTGCCAGCAGTTTGCTCCCGGGACAGGGGGCAGAGACCCAGTACTTC | CASSLLPGQGAETQYF
TRBJ2-7 | NA | TRBV5-4 | TRBD2 | TGTGCCAGCAGCAGATTAGCGGGAACCCTACTTGAGCAGTACTTC | CASSRLAGTLLEQYF
TRBJ2-1 | NA | TRBV6-1 | NA | TGTGCCAGCAGATCAGATTACAATGAGCAGTTCTTC | CASRSDYNEQFF
TRBJ2-1 | NA | TRBV6-5 | TRBD1 | TGTGCCAGCAGTTACTCAGACGGGACAGCCTACAATGAGCAGTTCTTC | CASSYSDGTAYNEQFF
TRBJ1-2 | NA | TRBV5-6 | TRBD1 | TGTGCCAGCAGCCATCCGGGACAGGGAAGGTATGGCTACACCTTC | CASSHPGQGRYGYTF
TRBJ2-7 | NA | TRBV7-2 | NA | TGTGCCAGCAGCCTCTCGTCACTATCCTACGAGCAGTACTTC | CASSLSSLSYEQYF